Following are 8 T cell receptor beta chains from one sample sequenced in a study of T cell changes during pregnancy in multiple sclerosis. Clones were sequenced by immunoSEQ multiplex PCR, and TCRdb holds only the in-frame ones, with some missing. The sample has approximately 58,000 clones; around 93% are singletons. The sample here was CD4+ T cells from peripheral blood mononuclear cells, taken after pregnancy. The receptors were gathered from a female donor in good health, enrolled as a control in a pregnancy study.

The chain combines TRBV4-1 with TRBJ1-1, with D possibly TRBD1 on 6 matching bases. V lost 2 bases and J 11 bases, leaving 21 bases between the germline ends. Germline V CDR1 and CDR2: MGHRA, YSYEKL. This CDR3 is 15 amino acids long. CDR3 region: CASSQTQTGQRTAFF. The CDR3 nucleotides are TGCGCCAGCAGCCAAACCCAGACAGGACAGAGAACTGCTTTCTTT.

V is TRBV6-6 and J is TRBJ1-2, with D possibly matching TRBD1 (5 bases). CDR3 length equals 15 residues. V shed 5 bases and J shed 0 bases, with 13 bases lying between them. Per the germline V gene, CDR1 is MNHNY and CDR2 is SVGAGI (reference sequence). For the CDR3, the DNA is TGTGCCAGCAGTCCCCGGGGGGAGCCTAACTATGGCTACACCTTC. Its protein is CASSPRGEPNYGYTF.

V gene TRBV5-1 combines with J gene TRBJ2-7, with 9 bases identical to TRBD1. The J segment lost 3 bases and the V segment lost 2 bases, leaving 3 bases of the junction unmatched. Germline CDR1 reads SGHRS; CDR2 reads YFSETQ. This CDR3 spans 14 amino acids. CDR3 bases: TGCGCCAGCAGCTTCGGACAGGGGAGCTACGAGCAGTACTTC. It translates to CASSFGQGSYEQYF.

The J gene is TRBJ2-2, the V gene TRBV7-2; 9 positions match TRBD2. The trim removed 5 bases at V and 3 bases at J, leaving 7 bases unmatched. CDR1 is SGHTA, CDR2 FQGNSA, per germline. This CDR3 spans 16 amino acids. The CDR3 reads CASSPPGLAYTGELFF. CDR3 in DNA: TGTGCCAGCAGCCCCCCGGGACTAGCCTACACCGGGGAGCTGTTTTTT.

The V gene is TRBV6-6, the J gene TRBJ1-6, with TRBD1 as a possible D gene (5 bases). V gave up 7 bases and J gave up 10 bases, with 14 bases separating them. The germline V gene has CDR1 MNHNY and CDR2 SVGAGI (reference sequence). The length of the CDR3 is 13 residues. Written as DNA, the CDR3 is TGTGCCAGCAAATCAACAGGAGGGTCACCCCTCCACTTT. Protein sequence: CASKSTGGSPLHF.

V and J are TRBV5-6 and TRBJ1-2, with D unresolved. Germline V lookup: CDR1 SGHDT, CDR2 YYEEEE. The length of the CDR3 is 14 residues. The V end lost 2 bases, the J end lost 1 base, and 9 bases lay between the germline ends. The CDR3 DNA reads as TGTGCCAGCAGCTTCGCCGGGAATAACTATGGCTACACCTTC. It is translated as CASSFAGNNYGYTF.

This sequence joins TRBV25-1 and TRBJ2-6, with a tentative D call TRBD1 (5 bases). The CDR3 is made up of 13 amino acids. V lost 7 bases and J lost 2, with 6 bases in between. From germline, CDR1 is MGHDK and CDR2 SYGVNS. CDR3 residues: CASTRAGANVLTF. In nucleotides, the CDR3 is TGTGCCAGCACCAGGGCTGGGGCCAACGTCCTGACTTTC.

The chain employs TRBV6-5 and TRBJ1-1; no definite D call. CDR3 length: 16 residues. Germline CDR1 reads MNHEY; CDR2 reads SVGAGI. Trimming left V 0 bases short and J 0 bases short, with 11 bases between. The CDR3 is CASSYSSARLNTEAFF. CDR3 nucleotides: TGTGCCAGCAGTTACTCCTCCGCGCGTCTGAACACTGAAGCTTTCTTT.